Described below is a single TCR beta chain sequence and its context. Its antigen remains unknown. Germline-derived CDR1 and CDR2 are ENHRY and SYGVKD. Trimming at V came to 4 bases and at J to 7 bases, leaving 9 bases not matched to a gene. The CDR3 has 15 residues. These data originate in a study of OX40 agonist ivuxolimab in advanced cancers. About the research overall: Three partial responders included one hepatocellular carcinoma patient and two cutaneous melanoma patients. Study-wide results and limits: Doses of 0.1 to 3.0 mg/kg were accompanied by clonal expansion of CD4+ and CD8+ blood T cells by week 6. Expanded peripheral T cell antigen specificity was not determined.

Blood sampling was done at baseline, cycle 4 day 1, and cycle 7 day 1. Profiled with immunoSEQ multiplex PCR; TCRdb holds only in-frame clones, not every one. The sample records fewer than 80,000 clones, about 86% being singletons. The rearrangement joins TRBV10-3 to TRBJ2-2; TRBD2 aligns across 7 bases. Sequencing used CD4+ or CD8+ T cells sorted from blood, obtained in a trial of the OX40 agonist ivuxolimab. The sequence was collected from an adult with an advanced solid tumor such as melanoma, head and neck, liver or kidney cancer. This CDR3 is CAISVGRESSGELFF. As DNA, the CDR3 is TGTGCCATCAGTGTTGGGAGGGAGAGTAGCGGGGAGCTGTTTTTT.